This record looks at one T cell receptor beta chain sequence and its context. Looked up from germline, CDR1 is SGHRS and CDR2 is YFSETQ. The CDR3 has 16 amino acids. V lost 4 bases, J lost 2 bases, and 8 bases stayed unmatched. These data come from a study of blood T cell repertoires in COVID-19. Study-level information: The samples span acute and convalescent COVID-19 from the United States, Italy and Spain.

Enrolled through a virtual design, the participants were between 18 and 89 years of age and came from some 25 US areas. Participants reported their clinical history, and cohort assignment relied on those reports. Source study methods: The authors estimated nucleated cell counts from reference gene primer amplification. Some clones are missing from TCRdb's copy, which holds only in-frame ones; the method was immunoSEQ multiplex PCR. That table gives V, J and clone size, and the DNA gave D and trimming. The sample lists about 260,000 clones; more than 70% were seen once. The chain recombines TRBV5-1 with TRBJ2-7; 11 nucleotides line up with TRBD2. This clonotype was obtained from a middle-aged woman with acute COVID-19. The sample comprised PBMCs or T cells enriched from blood (not recorded which). DNA for the CDR3: TGCGCCAGCAGCCCCGGGACTAGCGGTAACACCTACGAGCAGTACGTC. Translated: CASSPGTSGNTYEQYV.